This T cell receptor beta chain was identified during a study of control samples from healthy donors and cancer patients. Produced via immunoSEQ multiplex PCR; TCRdb's table is partial and in-frame only. The top ten hold 3.5% to 4.5% of the sample, which has about 94,000 clones, just over 90% seen once. CDR3 length: 11 amino acids. The V gene lost 1 base and the J gene lost 8 bases, with 4 bases spanning the gap. Germline CDR1 is LGHNA and CDR2 is YNFKEQ. The chain uses TRBV4-2 and TRBJ2-3; D gene unclear. The TCR originated in a woman aged 18-29 years in good health. The sample comprised blood. The CDR3 is CASSQGSTQYF. CDR3 coding DNA: TGTGCCAGCAGCCAAGGGAGTACGCAGTATTTT.